Listed below are T cell receptor beta chains from one sample, sequenced in a study of post-analysis software for immune sequencing data. Using its own MiXCR run on the PCR reads, TCRdb lists one record per CDR3 protein. The table shows about 160,000 distinct CDR3 sequences, with about 34% occurring only once. Sample: blood, taken after autologous hematopoietic stem cell transplantation. The receptors stem from a girl between 5 and 17 years old with multiple sclerosis. CDR3s include the opening cysteine and the closing phenylalanine or tryptophan. The D gene is left open where the match is weak. The size of a clone is reported for some rows only, either as once, few or many, or as a class for expanded clones.

TRBJ1-1 | NA | many | TRBV12-3/TRBV12-4 | CASSFSGGASTEAFF | TGTGCCAGCAGTTTCTCGGGGGGGGCGAGTACTGAAGCTTTCTTT
TRBJ1-5 | TRBD1 | few | TRBV27 | CASSPRLTGVTNQPQHF | TGTGCCAGCAGCCCCAGACTGACAGGGGTAACCAATCAGCCCCAGCATTTT
TRBJ1-4 | TRBD1 | NA | TRBV7-9 | CASSPGRGQGNEKLFF | TGTGCCAGCAGCCCCGGGAGGGGACAGGGGAATGAAAAACTGTTTTTT
TRBJ1-1 | TRBD1 | NA | TRBV5-1 | CASRLRDRLMNTEAFF | TGCGCCAGCAGGCTCCGGGACAGGCTCATGAACACTGAAGCTTTCTTT
TRBJ2-5 | NA | NA | TRBV6-6 | CASSSNGQGQQYF | TGTGCCAGCAGCTCCAACGGGCAGGGGCAGCAGTACTTC
TRBJ2-3 | NA | NA | TRBV25-1 | CASSPPSGNTDTQYF | TGTGCCAGCAGTCCCCCATCGGGAAACACAGATACGCAGTATTTT
TRBJ2-7 | NA | many | TRBV5-1 | CASSLSGTYEQYF | TGCGCCAGCAGCTTGTCGGGGACCTACGAGCAGTACTTC
TRBJ1-1 | NA | few | TRBV29-1 | CSVEGTRTGNTEAFF | TGCAGCGTTGAAGGAACCAGGACTGGGAACACTGAAGCTTTCTTT
TRBJ1-1 | NA | few | TRBV11-2 | CASRVRGVSNTEAFF | TGTGCCAGCAGGGTAAGGGGGGTCTCCAACACTGAAGCTTTCTTT
TRBJ1-1 | NA | NA | TRBV28 | CASSPSINTEAFF | TGTGCCAGCAGTCCCTCCATTAATACTGAAGCTTTCTTT
TRBJ2-1 | TRBD1 | NA | TRBV12-3/TRBV12-4 | CANAVGQSSYNEQFF | TGTGCCAACGCCGTGGGACAGAGCTCCTACAATGAGCAGTTCTTC
TRBJ1-4 | NA | NA | TRBV21-1 | CASSIFGGPTNEKLFF | TGTGCCAGCAGCATCTTTGGGGGCCCAACTAATGAAAAACTGTTTTTT
TRBJ2-1 | NA | NA | TRBV29-1 | CSVVTGLPYNEQFF | TGCAGCGTTGTGACGGGACTCCCCTACAATGAGCAGTTCTTC
TRBJ2-1 | TRBD2 | NA | TRBV12-3/TRBV12-4 | CAGSFRTSGGTYNEQFF | TGTGCCGGCAGTTTTAGGACTAGCGGAGGAACCTACAATGAGCAGTTCTTC
TRBJ2-7 | TRBD2 | NA | TRBV4-3 | CASSQGFLAGGYEQYF | TGCGCCAGCAGCCAAGGGTTCCTAGCGGGAGGGTATGAGCAGTACTTC
TRBJ2-7 | TRBD2 | many | TRBV11-2 | CASSPSRLAGAPGEQYF | TGTGCCAGCAGCCCGTCACGACTAGCGGGAGCTCCAGGGGAGCAGTACTTC
TRBJ1-5 | NA | NA | TRBV12-3/TRBV12-4 | CASSFDSGPNSNQPQHF | TGTGCCAGCAGTTTTGACTCGGGGCCAAATAGCAATCAGCCCCAGCATTTT
TRBJ1-2 | NA | NA | TRBV15 | CATSRDGGYGYTF | TGTGCCACCAGCAGAGATGGGGGTTATGGCTACACCTTC
TRBJ2-3 | NA | few | TRBV14 | CASSQVTPAHDTQYF | TGTGCCAGCAGCCAAGTAACGCCAGCCCACGATACGCAGTATTTT
TRBJ2-1 | TRBD2 | NA | TRBV7-2 | CASSLDSSSGRTGEQFF | TGTGCCAGCAGCTTAGATAGTTCTAGCGGGAGGACGGGTGAGCAGTTCTTC
TRBJ1-2 | NA | NA | TRBV11-2 | CASSLDRQATTYGYTF | TGTGCCAGCAGCTTAGATCGGCAGGCGACTACTTATGGCTACACCTTC
TRBJ2-1 | TRBD2 | few | TRBV10-3 | CAISDWTSGDNEQFF | TGTGCCATCAGTGATTGGACTAGCGGGGACAATGAGCAGTTCTTC
TRBJ1-5 | NA | NA | TRBV5-6 | CASSLRGYQPQHF | TGTGCCAGCAGCTTACGAGGGTATCAGCCCCAGCATTTT
TRBJ2-1 | TRBD2 | few | TRBV3-1 | CASSQDLAGGLPFF | TGTGCCAGCAGCCAAGATCTGGCGGGAGGGCTTCCGTTCTTC
TRBJ2-5 | TRBD2 | NA | TRBV20-1 | CSAHGSGRPFQETQYF | TGCAGTGCTCATGGGAGCGGGAGGCCCTTCCAAGAGACCCAGTACTTC
TRBJ2-4 | NA | NA | TRBV28 | CASSPRAAVWKQYF | TGTGCCAGCAGTCCTAGGGCGGCGGTTTGGAAGCAGTACTTC
TRBJ2-7 | TRBD1 | NA | TRBV6-2/TRBV6-3 | CASSPGPGGNEQYF | TGTGCCAGCAGCCCCGGTCCAGGGGGCAACGAGCAGTACTTC
TRBJ2-7 | TRBD2 | few | TRBV7-9 | CASSSGVAGAEQYF | TGTGCCAGCAGCTCTGGGGTAGCGGGAGCCGAGCAGTACTTC
TRBJ2-7 | TRBD2 | NA | TRBV11-3 | CASSDRTSPEQYF | TGTGCCAGCAGCGACCGGACTAGCCCCGAGCAGTACTTC
TRBJ1-6 | TRBD1 | NA | TRBV4-3 | CASSQEIQGAKNSSLHF | TGCGCCAGCAGCCAAGAGATCCAGGGGGCAAAGAATTCATCCCTCCACTTT
TRBJ2-1 | NA | NA | TRBV29-1 | CSPASSEQFF | TGCAGCCCTGCTTCGAGTGAGCAGTTCTTC
TRBJ1-2 | TRBD1 | few | TRBV6-6 | CASSTDRGRRAIYGYTF | TGTGCCAGCAGTACCGACAGGGGAAGAAGGGCGATCTATGGCTACACCTTC
TRBJ2-1 | TRBD2 | NA | TRBV7-2 | CASSLAGPLYNEQFF | TGTGCCAGCAGCCTAGCGGGACCTCTCTACAATGAGCAGTTCTTC
TRBJ1-6 | NA | few | TRBV7-6 | CASSLLRDRPFIMFPARNSPLHF | TGTGCCAGCAGCTTATTGCGTGACAGGCCGTTCATCATGTTCCCGGCGCGAAATTCACCCCTCCACTTT
TRBJ2-7 | NA | few | TRBV13 | CASSERLLYEQYF | TGTGCCAGCAGCGAAAGACTGCTGTACGAGCAGTACTTC
TRBJ2-5 | TRBD1 | few | TRBV10-3 | CAISPRTGTRETQYF | TGTGCCATCAGTCCACGGACAGGGACCCGGGAGACCCAGTACTTC
TRBJ2-4 | NA | NA | TRBV10-3 | CAISESQETLAKNIQYF | TGTGCCATCAGTGAGTCGCAGGAGACGCTAGCCAAAAACATTCAGTACTTC
TRBJ1-1 | NA | NA | TRBV28 | CASSLEGVNDEAFF | TGTGCCAGCAGTTTGGAAGGGGTGAATGATGAAGCTTTCTTT
TRBJ1-1 | NA | NA | TRBV6-5 | CASSYLAGGTEAFF | TGTGCCAGCAGTTATTTGGCCGGGGGCACTGAAGCTTTCTTT
TRBJ1-2 | NA | NA | TRBV29-1 | CSVEVLGYGYTF | TGCAGCGTTGAAGTTCTTGGATATGGCTACACCTTC
TRBJ2-3 | TRBD2 | many | TRBV6-1 | CASSEFWEGGTDTQYF | TGTGCCAGCAGTGAATTTTGGGAGGGAGGCACAGATACGCAGTATTTT
TRBJ2-2 | NA | NA | TRBV29-1 | CSVAIWGRGNTGELFF | TGCAGCGTGGCGATATGGGGTAGGGGCAACACCGGGGAGCTGTTTTTT
TRBJ2-7 | TRBD2 | few | TRBV5-1 | CASSLVGSGIYEQYF | TGCGCCAGCAGCTTGGTGGGTAGCGGGATCTACGAGCAGTACTTC
TRBJ2-5 | NA | few | TRBV5-1 | CASSLAPWLPLFVTQYF | TGCGCCAGCAGCTTGGCCCCCTGGCTCCCGTTGTTTGTGACCCAGTACTTC